Below, 4 T cell receptor beta chains from the same sample are listed, as sequenced in a study of T cell responses to AZD1222 COVID-19 vaccine listed by TCRdb under 2021. This specimen's time point label, interpreted: baseline before first vaccination. Receptors were amplified or captured by the immunoSEQ multiplex PCR assay. Here the immuneACCESS table is served through TCRdb, limited to in-frame sequences with V and J called. Missing clones are a known gap in these copies; in checked studies unresolved V genes cover under half, and the rest lacks a known reason. This sample comprises 59,000 or so clones, about 86% of them detected only once. The ten largest clones represent 10% to 13% of the sample. Material: peripheral blood, obtained on day 0 of AZD1222 vaccination. The source is an adult in good health.

The V gene is TRBV9, the J gene TRBJ2-7, with 10 bases that match TRBD1. The ends lost 0 bases at V and 3 bases at J; junction bases unmatched: 3. Germline values: CDR1 SGDLS, CDR2 YYNGEE. The CDR3 is 15 residues long. DNA of the CDR3: TGTGCCAGCAGCGTAGCTGGGACAGGGGACTACGAGCAGTACTTC. Its translation: CASSVAGTGDYEQYF.

The gene calls are TRBV5-6 and TRBJ1-6, with D hard to call. The ends were cut back, 0 bases at V and 12 bases at J, with 13 bases in the middle. Germline V CDR1 and CDR2: SGHDT, YYEEEE. CDR3 length: 14 amino acids. The CDR3 DNA reads TGTGCCAGCAGCTTGGATGGCAGCATTGGACCCCTCCACTTT. Protein sequence: CASSLDGSIGPLHF.

This clone was recorded once. The V gene is TRBV3-1 (or the pseudogene TRBV3-2), the J gene TRBJ1-3, with no clear D. The length of the CDR3 is 15 residues. V was shortened by 1 base and J by 0 bases, with 7 bases between the two germline ends. Germline-derived CDR1 and CDR2 are LGHDT and YNNKEL (reference sequence). The CDR3 region is CASSQVPSSGNTIYF. The CDR3 DNA sequence: TGTGCCAGCAGCCAAGTTCCCAGCTCTGGAAACACCATATATTTT.

The genes are TRBV6-1 and TRBJ1-2; D is possibly TRBD1 (5 bases). This CDR3 has 14 amino acids. Germline CDR1 is MNHNS and CDR2 is SASEGT. The V end was cut by 1 base, the J end by 6 bases, with 12 bases between. The CDR3 DNA is TGTGCCAGCAGTGAAGTTCGGGGGTTAAATGGCTACACCTTC. It is translated as CASSEVRGLNGYTF.